Sequencing of this T cell receptor (beta chain) was carried out in a study of spatial heterogeneity in lung cancer. V lost 4 bases, J lost 2 bases, and 6 bases stayed unmatched. CDR3 size: 15 residues. Germline V gives CDR1 LGHDT, CDR2 YNNKEL (reference sequence). Every TCR cDNA molecule bore a unique molecular identifier. TCRdb re-called the 5' RACE reads with MiXCR, one entry per CDR3 protein. Altogether more than 65,000 distinct CDR3 sequences are present, over 9.5% being singletons, with the ten largest covering around 4.6%. This clonotype has just a few counts. The sample's time point: sample taken at primary tumor resection. Unsorted samples of tumor, nontumor lung or frozen PBMC had their whole RNA sequenced. Samples were donated by 72 untreated early-stage non-small cell lung cancer patients.

The sample consisted of PBMCs, taken at surgery. The rearrangement uses TRBV3-1 and TRBJ1-1; 8 positions agree with TRBD1. This receptor was taken from a male donor with early-stage non-small cell lung cancer. The CDR3 nucleotides read TGTGCCAGCAGCCTCATGACAGGGGTCAACACTGAAGCTTTCTTT. It translates to CASSLMTGVNTEAFF.